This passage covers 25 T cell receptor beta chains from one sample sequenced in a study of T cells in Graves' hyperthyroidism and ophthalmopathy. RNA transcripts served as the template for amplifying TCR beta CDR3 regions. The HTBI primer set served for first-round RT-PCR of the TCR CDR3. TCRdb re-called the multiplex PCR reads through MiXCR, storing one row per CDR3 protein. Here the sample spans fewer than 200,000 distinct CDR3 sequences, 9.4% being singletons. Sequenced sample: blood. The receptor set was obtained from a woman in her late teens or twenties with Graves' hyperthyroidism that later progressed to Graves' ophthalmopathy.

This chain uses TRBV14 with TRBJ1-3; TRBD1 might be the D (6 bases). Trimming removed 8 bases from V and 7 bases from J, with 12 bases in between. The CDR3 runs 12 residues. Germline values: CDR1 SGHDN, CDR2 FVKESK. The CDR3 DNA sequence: TGTGCCAGCGGGCTCCAGGGGAACACCATATATTTT. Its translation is CASGLQGNTIYF.

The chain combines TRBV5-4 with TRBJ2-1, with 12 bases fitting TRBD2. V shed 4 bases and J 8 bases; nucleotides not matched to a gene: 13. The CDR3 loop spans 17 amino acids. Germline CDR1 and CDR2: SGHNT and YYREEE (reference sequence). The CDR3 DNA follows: TGTGCCAGCAGCACAAGACTAGCGGGAGTACTTGTAGATGAGCAGTTCTTC. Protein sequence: CASSTRLAGVLVDEQFF.

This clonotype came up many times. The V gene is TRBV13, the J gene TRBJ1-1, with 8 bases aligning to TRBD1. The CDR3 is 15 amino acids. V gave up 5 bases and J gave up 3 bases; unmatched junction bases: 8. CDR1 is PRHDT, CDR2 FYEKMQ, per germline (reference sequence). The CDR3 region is CASSELDRGYTEAFF. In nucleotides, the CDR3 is TGTGCCAGCAGCGAACTTGACAGGGGCTACACTGAAGCTTTCTTT.

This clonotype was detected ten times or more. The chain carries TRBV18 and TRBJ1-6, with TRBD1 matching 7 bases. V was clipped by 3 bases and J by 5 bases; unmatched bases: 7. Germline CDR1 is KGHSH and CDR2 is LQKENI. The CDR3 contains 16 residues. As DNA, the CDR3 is TGTGCCAGCTCACCCTCGGCCGGGACAGATAATTCACCCCTCCACTTT. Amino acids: CASSPSAGTDNSPLHF.

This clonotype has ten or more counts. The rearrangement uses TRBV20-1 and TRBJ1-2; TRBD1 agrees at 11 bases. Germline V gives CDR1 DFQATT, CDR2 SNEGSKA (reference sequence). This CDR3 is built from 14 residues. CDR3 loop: CSISKGQGAYGYTF. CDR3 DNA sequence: TGCAGCATAAGCAAAGGACAGGGGGCATATGGCTACACCTTC.

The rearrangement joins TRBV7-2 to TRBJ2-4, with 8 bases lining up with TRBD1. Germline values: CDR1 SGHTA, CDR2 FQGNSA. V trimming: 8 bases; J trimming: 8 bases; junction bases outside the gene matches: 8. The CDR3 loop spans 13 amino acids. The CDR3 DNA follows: TGTGCCAGCGGCGATGCGGACAGGGACATTCAGTACTTC. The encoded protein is CASGDADRDIQYF. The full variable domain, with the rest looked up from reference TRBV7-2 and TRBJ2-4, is GAGVSQSPSNKVTEKGKDVELRCDPISGHTALYWYRQSLGQGLEFLIYFQGNSAPDKSGLPSDRFSAERTGGSVSTLTIQRTQQEDSAVYLCASGDADRDIQYFGAGTRLSVL.

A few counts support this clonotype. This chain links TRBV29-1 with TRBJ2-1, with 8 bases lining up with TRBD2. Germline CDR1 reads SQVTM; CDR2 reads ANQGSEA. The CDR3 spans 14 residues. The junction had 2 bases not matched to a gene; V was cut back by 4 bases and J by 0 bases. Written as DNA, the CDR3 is TGCAGCGTTGTACGGGGGGGCTCCTACAATGAGCAGTTCTTC. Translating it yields CSVVRGGSYNEQFF.

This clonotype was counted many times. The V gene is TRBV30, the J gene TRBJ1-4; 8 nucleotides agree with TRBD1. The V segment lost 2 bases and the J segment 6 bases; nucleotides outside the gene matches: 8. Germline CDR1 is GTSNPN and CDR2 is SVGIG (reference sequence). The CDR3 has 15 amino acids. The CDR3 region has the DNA TGTGCCTGGAGTAACTCCGGGACAGGAGATGAAAAACTGTTTTTT. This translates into CAWSNSGTGDEKLFF.

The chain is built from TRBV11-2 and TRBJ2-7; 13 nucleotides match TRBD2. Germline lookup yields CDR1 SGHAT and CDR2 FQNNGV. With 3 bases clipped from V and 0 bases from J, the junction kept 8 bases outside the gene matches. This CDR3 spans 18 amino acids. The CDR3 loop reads CASSLELGLAGSSYEQYF. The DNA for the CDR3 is TGTGCCAGCAGCTTGGAGTTGGGACTAGCGGGGAGCTCCTACGAGCAGTACTTC.

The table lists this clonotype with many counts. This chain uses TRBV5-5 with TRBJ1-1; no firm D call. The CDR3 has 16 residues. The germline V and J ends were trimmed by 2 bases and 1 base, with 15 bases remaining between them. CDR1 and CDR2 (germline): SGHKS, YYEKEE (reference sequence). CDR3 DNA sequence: TGTGCCAGCAGCTTCCTAATCTCCTCGGGGAACACTGAAGCTTTCTTT. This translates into CASSFLISSGNTEAFF.

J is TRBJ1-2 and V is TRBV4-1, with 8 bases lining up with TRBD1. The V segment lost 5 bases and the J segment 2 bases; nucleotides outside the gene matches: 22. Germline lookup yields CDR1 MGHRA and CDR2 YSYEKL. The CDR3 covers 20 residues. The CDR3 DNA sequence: TGCGCCAGCAGCTATTACATTGGACAGGGCGGCCCGAGTTGGAACTATGGCTACACCTTC. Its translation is CASSYYIGQGGPSWNYGYTF.

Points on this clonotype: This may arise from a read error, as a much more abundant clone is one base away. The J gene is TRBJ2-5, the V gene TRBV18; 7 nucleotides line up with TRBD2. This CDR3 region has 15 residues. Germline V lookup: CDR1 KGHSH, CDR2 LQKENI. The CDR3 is CASSPRTSVQETQCF. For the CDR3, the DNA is TGTGCCAGCTCACCACGAACTAGCGTTCAAGAGACCCAGTGCTTC.

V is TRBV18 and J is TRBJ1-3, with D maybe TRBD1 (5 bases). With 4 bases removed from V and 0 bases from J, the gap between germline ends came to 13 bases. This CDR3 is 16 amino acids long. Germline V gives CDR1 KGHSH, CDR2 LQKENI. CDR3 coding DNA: TGTGCCAGCTCACAGGGGACCTCGTCCTCTGGAAACACCATATATTTT. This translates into CASSQGTSSSGNTIYF.

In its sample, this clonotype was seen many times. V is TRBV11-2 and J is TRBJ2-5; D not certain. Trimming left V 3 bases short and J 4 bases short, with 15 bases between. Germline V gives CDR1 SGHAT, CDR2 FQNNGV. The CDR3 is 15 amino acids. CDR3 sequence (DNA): TGTGCCAGCAGCTTTTTGCCGGATTGGGGAGAGACCCAGTACTTC. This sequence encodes CASSFLPDWGETQYF.

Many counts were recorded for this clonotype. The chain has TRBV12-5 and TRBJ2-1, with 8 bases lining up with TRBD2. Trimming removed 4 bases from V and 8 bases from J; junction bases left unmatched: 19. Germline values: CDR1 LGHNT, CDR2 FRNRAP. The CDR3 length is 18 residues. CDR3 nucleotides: TGTGCTAGTGGTTGGACTTGGGGTGGGACGAGCGGGAGTCATGAGCAGTTCTTC. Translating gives CASGWTWGGTSGSHEQFF.

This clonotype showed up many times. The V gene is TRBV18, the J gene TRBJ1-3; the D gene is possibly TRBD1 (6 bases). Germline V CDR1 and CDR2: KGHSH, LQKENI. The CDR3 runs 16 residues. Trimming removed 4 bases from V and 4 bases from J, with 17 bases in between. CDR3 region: CASSQTKGHVGNTIYF. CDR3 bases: TGTGCCAGCTCACAAACGAAGGGACACGTCGGAAACACCATATATTTT.

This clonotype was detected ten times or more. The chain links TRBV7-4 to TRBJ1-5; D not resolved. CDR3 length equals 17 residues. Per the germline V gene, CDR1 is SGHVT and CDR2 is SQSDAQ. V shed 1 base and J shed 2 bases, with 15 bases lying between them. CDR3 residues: CASSLVKGFICNQPQHF. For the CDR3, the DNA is TGTGCCAGCAGCTTAGTAAAAGGTTTTATTTGCAATCAGCCCCAGCATTTT. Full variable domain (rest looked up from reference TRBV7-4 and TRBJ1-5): GAGVSQSPRYKVAKRGRDVALRCDSISGHVTLYWYRQTLGQGSEVLTYSQSDAQRDKSGRPSGRFSAERPERSVSTLKIQRTEQGDSAVYLCASSLVKGFICNQPQHFGDGTRLSIL.

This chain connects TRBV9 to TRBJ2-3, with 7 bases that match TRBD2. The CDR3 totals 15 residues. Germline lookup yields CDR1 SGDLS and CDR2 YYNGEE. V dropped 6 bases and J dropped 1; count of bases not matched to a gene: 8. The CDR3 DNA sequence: TGTGCCAGCACCCATGGGGGGGGGGGCACAGATACGCAGTATTTT. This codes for CASTHGGGGTDTQYF. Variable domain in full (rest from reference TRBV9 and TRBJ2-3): DSGVTQTPKHLITATGQRVTLRCSPRSGDLSVYWYQQSLDQGLQFLIQYYNGEERAKGNILERFSAQQFPDLHSELNLSSLELGDSALYFCASTHGGGGTDTQYFGPGTRLTVL.

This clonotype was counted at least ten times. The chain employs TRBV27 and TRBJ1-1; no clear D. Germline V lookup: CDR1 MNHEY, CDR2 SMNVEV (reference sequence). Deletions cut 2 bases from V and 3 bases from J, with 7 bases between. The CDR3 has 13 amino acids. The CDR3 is CASSLNADTEAFF. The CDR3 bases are TGTGCCAGCAGTTTAAATGCAGACACTGAAGCTTTCTTT.

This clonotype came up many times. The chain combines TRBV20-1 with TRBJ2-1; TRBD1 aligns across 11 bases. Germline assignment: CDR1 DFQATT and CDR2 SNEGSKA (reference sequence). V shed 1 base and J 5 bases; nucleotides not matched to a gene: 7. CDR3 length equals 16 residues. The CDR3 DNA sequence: TGCAGTGCTAGAGGTCCGGGACAGGGGGTGCACAATGAGCAGTTCTTC. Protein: CSARGPGQGVHNEQFF.

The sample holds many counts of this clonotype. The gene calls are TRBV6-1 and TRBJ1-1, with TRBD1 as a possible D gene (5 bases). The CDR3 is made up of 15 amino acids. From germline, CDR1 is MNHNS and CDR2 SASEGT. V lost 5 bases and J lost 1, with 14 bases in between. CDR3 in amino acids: CASSYRTHSNTEAFF. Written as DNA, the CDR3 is TGTGCCAGCAGTTACCGGACACATTCGAACACTGAAGCTTTCTTT.

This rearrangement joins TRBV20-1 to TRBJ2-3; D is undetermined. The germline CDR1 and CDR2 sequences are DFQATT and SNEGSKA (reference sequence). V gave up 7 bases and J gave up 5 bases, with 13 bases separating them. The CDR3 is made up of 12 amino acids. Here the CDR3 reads CSVLIIEDTQYF. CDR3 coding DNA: TGCAGTGTCCTTATTATAGAAGATACGCAGTATTTT.

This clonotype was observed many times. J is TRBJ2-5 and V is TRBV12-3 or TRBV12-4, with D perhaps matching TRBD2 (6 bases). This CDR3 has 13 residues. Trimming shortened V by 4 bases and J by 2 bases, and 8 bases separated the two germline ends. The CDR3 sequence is CASSWDLQETQYF. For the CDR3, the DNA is TGTGCCAGCAGTTGGGACTTGCAAGAGACCCAGTACTTC.

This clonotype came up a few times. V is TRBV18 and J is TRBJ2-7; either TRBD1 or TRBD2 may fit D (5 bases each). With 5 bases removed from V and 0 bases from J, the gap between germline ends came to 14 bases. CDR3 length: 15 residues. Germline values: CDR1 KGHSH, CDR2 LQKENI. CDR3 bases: TGTGCCAGCTCATACGGGTGGGGGTCCTCCTACGAGCAGTACTTC. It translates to CASSYGWGSSYEQYF.

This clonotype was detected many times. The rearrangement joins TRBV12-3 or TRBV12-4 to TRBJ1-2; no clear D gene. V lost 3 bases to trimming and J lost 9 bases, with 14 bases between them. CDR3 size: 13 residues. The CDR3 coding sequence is TGTGCCAGCAGTTTGAGCCGGGGTCTTAGCTACACCTTC. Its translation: CASSLSRGLSYTF.